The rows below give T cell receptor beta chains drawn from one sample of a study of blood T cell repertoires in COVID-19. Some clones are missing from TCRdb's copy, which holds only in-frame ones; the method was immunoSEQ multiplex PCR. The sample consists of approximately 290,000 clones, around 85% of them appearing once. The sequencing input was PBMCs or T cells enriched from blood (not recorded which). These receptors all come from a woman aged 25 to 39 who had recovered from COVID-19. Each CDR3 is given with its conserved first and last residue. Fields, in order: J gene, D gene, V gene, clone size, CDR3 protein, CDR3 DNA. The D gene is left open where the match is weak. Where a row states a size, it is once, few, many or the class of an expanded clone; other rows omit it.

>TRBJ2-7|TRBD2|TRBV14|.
CASSPTTSGGYEQYF
TGTGCCAGCAGCCCAACGACTAGCGGAGGATACGAGCAGTACTTC
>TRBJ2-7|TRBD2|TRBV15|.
CATSILAGVGEQYF
TGTGCCACCAGCATACTAGCGGGAGTAGGTGAGCAGTACTTC
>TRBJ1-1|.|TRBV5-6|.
CASSALSSGAEAFF
TGTGCCAGCAGCGCCCTATCGTCGGGGGCTGAAGCTTTCTTT
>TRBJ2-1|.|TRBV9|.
CASSPPLRVSSYNEQFF
TGTGCCAGCAGCCCTCCCCTCCGGGTAAGCTCCTACAATGAGCAGTTCTTC
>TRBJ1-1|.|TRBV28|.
CASSLSREVAFF
TGTGCCAGCAGTTTGTCCCGCGAGGTTGCTTTCTTT
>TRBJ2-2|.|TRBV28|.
CASSPDPRDTGELFF
TGTGCCAGCAGTCCTGACCCCAGGGACACCGGGGAGCTGTTTTTT
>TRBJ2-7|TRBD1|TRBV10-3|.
CAISEATGGNPFEQYF
TGTGCCATCAGTGAGGCTACAGGGGGCAATCCTTTCGAGCAGTACTTC
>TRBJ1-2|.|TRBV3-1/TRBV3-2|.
CASSPGGGNRGYTF
TGTGCCAGCAGCCCCGGGGGAGGGAACCGAGGCTACACCTTC
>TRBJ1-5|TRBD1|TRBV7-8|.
CASSLGQGDQPQHF
TGTGCCAGCAGCTTAGGGCAGGGGGATCAGCCCCAGCATTTT
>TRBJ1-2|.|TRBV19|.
CASSPSPGGYGYTF
TGTGCCAGTAGTCCCTCCCCGGGAGGCTATGGCTACACCTTC
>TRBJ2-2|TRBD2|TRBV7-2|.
CASSPKAAGGTHTGELFF
TGTGCCAGCAGCCCCAAGGCGGCGGGAGGGACGCACACCGGGGAGCTGTTTTTT
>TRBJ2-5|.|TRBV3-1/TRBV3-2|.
CASSRLAETQYF
TGTGCCAGCAGCCGACTCGCGGAGACCCAGTACTTC
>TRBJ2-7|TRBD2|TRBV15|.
CATSRERGVTYEQYF
TGTGCCACCAGCAGAGAACGGGGGGTGACCTACGAGCAGTACTTC
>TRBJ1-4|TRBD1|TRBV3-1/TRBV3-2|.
CASSRRQGDEKLFF
TGTGCCAGCAGCCGCCGACAGGGAGATGAAAAACTGTTTTTT
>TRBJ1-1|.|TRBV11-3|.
CASSLDSGLNTEAFF
TGTGCCAGCAGCTTAGATTCTGGCCTCAACACTGAAGCTTTCTTT
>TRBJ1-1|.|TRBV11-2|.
CASSLERESTEAFF
TGTGCCAGCAGCTTAGAGAGAGAAAGCACTGAAGCTTTCTTT
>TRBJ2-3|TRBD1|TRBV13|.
CASSLRDRGPTDTQYF
TGTGCCAGCAGCTTAAGGGACAGGGGCCCCACAGATACGCAGTATTTT
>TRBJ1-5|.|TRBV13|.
CASSGGGVNQPQHF
TGTGCCAGCAGTGGAGGGGGGGTAAATCAGCCCCAGCATTTT
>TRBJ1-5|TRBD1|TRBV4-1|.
CASSQDTDRGQPQHF
TGCGCCAGCAGCCAAGATACGGACAGGGGACAGCCCCAGCATTTT
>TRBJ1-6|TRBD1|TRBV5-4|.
CASSTSDRIINSPLHF
TGTGCCAGCAGCACCTCGGACAGGATTATTAATTCACCCCTCCACTTT
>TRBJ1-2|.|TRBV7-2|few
CASSSPRQGNYGYTF
TGTGCCAGCAGCTCACCCCGGCAGGGTAACTATGGCTACACCTTC
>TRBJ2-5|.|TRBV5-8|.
CASSLRTGGVETQYF
TGTGCCAGCAGCTTGAGAACAGGGGGGGTCGAGACCCAGTACTTC
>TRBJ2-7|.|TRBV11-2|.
CASSKTRRPYEQYF
TGTGCCAGCAGCAAGACAAGACGTCCCTACGAGCAGTACTTC
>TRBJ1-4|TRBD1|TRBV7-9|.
CASSLGQGDEKLFF
TGTGCCAGCAGCCTAGGACAGGGGGATGAAAAACTGTTTTTT
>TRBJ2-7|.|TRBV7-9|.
CASSFQRAGNPSYEQYF
TGTGCCAGCAGCTTCCAGCGAGCCGGAAATCCCTCCTACGAGCAGTACTTC
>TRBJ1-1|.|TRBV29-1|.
CSVNLKGLDSPDTEAFF
TGCAGCGTTAACTTAAAGGGATTGGACAGCCCGGACACTGAAGCTTTCTTT
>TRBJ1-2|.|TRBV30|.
CAWSQRGGYTF
TGTGCCTGGTCCCAGAGAGGTGGCTACACCTTC
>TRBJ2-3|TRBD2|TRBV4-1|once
CASSPRRGLATDTQYF
TGCGCCAGCAGCCCAAGGCGCGGACTAGCCACAGATACGCAGTATTTT
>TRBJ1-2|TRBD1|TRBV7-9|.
CASTSRGTEMGYGYTF
TGTGCCAGCACCTCGAGGGGGACAGAAATGGGATATGGCTACACCTTC
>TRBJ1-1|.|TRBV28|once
CASIAANTEAFF
TGTGCCAGCATCGCGGCGAACACTGAAGCTTTCTTT
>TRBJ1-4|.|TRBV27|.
CASSSYFRGTNEKLFF
TGTGCCAGCAGTTCCTACTTCAGGGGCACTAATGAAAAACTGTTTTTT
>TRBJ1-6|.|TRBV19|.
CASSIKQKGSYNSPLHF
TGTGCCAGTAGTATAAAGCAGAAGGGGTCCTATAATTCACCCCTCCACTTT
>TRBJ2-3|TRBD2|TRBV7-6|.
CASSTSLAGGTDTQYF
TGTGCCAGCAGCACAAGCCTAGCGGGCGGCACAGATACGCAGTATTTT
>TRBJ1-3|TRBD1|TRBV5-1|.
CASSLAGTGGPFSGNTIYF
TGCGCCAGCAGCTTGGCCGGGACAGGGGGACCATTCTCTGGAAACACCATATATTTT
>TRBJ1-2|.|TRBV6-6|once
CASSYSRGHPNYGYTF
TGTGCCAGCAGTTACTCGAGAGGACACCCTAACTATGGCTACACCTTC
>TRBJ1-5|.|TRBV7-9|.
CASSSTGTHQPQHF
TGTGCCAGCAGCTCTACAGGGACCCATCAGCCCCAGCATTTT
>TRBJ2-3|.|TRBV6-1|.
CASSEWNRLTYTDTQYF
TGTGCCAGCAGTGAATGGAACAGGCTCACATACACAGATACGCAGTATTTT
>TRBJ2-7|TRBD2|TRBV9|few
CASSVDASGRAYEQYF
TGTGCCAGCAGCGTAGACGCTAGCGGCCGCGCCTACGAGCAGTACTTC
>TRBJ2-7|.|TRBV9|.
CASSVSLTDTYEQYF
TGTGCCAGCAGCGTATCACTTACAGATACCTACGAGCAGTACTTC
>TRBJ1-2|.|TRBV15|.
CATSRGHVANYGYTF
TGTGCCACCAGCAGAGGACACGTGGCTAACTATGGCTACACCTTC
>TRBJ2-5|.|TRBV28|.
CASTRTGEETQYF
TGTGCCAGCACTCGGACGGGAGAAGAGACCCAGTACTTC
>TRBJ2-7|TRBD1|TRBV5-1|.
CASSSQGANEQYF
TGCGCCAGCAGCTCACAGGGGGCAAACGAGCAGTACTTC
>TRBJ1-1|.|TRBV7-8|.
CASSFPFNTEAFF
TGTGCCAGCAGCTTCCCATTTAACACTGAAGCTTTCTTT
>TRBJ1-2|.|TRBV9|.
CASSVGTDYTF
TGTGCCAGCAGCGTAGGGACAGACTACACCTTC
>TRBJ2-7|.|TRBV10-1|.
CATKWGLPSYEQYF
TGCGCCACAAAATGGGGCTTACCCTCCTACGAGCAGTACTTC
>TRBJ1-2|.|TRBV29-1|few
CSVAGGNRDTNYGYTF
TGCAGCGTTGCGGGGGGGAACAGGGATACTAACTATGGCTACACCTTC
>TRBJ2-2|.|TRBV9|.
CASSVVPGPQWAGDTGELFF
TGTGCCAGCAGCGTAGTCCCAGGCCCTCAGTGGGCGGGTGACACCGGGGAGCTGTTTTTT
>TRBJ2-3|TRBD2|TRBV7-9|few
CASSILLAGTDTQYF
TGTGCCAGCAGCATACTACTAGCGGGGACAGATACGCAGTATTTT
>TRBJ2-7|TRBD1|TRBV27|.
CASSLIRRRGMGYEQYF
TGTGCCAGCAGTTTAATCAGGCGCAGGGGGATGGGCTACGAGCAGTACTTC
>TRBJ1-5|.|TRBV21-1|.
CASRRGQPQHF
TGTGCCAGCAGAAGGGGGCAGCCCCAGCATTTT
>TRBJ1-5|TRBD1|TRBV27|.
CASSLRGQGGNQPQHF
TGTGCCAGCAGTTTACGCGGACAGGGAGGGAATCAGCCCCAGCATTTT
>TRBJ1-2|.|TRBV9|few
CASNDTPGQGYTF
TGTGCCAGCAACGACACGCCCGGACAGGGCTACACCTTC
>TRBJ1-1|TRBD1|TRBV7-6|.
CASSPRTGGIDTEAFF
TGTGCCAGCAGCCCGAGAACAGGGGGCATCGACACTGAAGCTTTCTTT
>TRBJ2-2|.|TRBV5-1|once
CASTGFTLRNTGELFF
TGCGCCAGCACCGGTTTCACCCTAAGGAACACCGGGGAGCTGTTTTTT